This TCR beta chain is drawn from a study of T-cell memory formation after mild COVID-19. TCRdb re-derived calls from the 5' RACE reads in MiXCR, one entry per CDR3 protein. Among 85,000 to 120,000 distinct CDR3 sequences listed, 9.5% to 15% were seen once. V dropped 4 bases and J dropped 7; count of bases not matched to a gene: 4. CDR3 size: 14 residues. This clonotype was found many times. This receptor was taken from an adult woman who had mild COVID-19 (a few samples of this study predate the infection). Cell type and time point are not known. The source material was PBMCs or a T cell subset sorted from them (not recorded which). The rearrangement joins TRBV12-3 or TRBV12-4 to TRBJ2-1; 10 bases align to TRBD2. In DNA, the CDR3 is TGTGCCAGCAGTTGGCAGCGGGAGGGTAATGAGCAGTTCTTC. Translated: CASSWQREGNEQFF.